This T cell receptor (beta chain) was observed in a study of blood T cells in healthy people across ages. Across the whole study: For every two T cells, template switching captured about one barcoded beta molecule.

About this clonotype: Its antigen is not identified.

Study-level points and caveats: No one knew whether donors had CMV, which possibly confounded expanded clonotype changes. Diversity was higher, and naive CD4+ cells more numerous, in long-lived donors than in aged donors.

A sample-barcoded 5' primer and a J-beta primer mix were used in a second PCR of about 6 to 11 cycles. TCRdb redid the calling of the 5' RACE reads with MiXCR, one entry per CDR3 protein. This table holds more than 1 million distinct CDR3 sequences, 45% found once. The sequenced sample consisted of blood. The origin of this receptor is a woman aged 55-70 years in good health.

This chain's CDR3 is CAISDGGRTSYEQYF. The CDR3 DNA sequence: TGTGCCATCAGTGATGGGGGGAGGACTTCCTACGAGCAGTACTTC. This rearrangement joins TRBV10-3 to TRBJ2-7, with D possibly matching TRBD2 (6 bases). CDR3 size: 15 residues. Trimming removed 3 bases at V and 1 base at J, with 13 bases between. Germline CDR1 ENHRY, CDR2 SYGVKD.